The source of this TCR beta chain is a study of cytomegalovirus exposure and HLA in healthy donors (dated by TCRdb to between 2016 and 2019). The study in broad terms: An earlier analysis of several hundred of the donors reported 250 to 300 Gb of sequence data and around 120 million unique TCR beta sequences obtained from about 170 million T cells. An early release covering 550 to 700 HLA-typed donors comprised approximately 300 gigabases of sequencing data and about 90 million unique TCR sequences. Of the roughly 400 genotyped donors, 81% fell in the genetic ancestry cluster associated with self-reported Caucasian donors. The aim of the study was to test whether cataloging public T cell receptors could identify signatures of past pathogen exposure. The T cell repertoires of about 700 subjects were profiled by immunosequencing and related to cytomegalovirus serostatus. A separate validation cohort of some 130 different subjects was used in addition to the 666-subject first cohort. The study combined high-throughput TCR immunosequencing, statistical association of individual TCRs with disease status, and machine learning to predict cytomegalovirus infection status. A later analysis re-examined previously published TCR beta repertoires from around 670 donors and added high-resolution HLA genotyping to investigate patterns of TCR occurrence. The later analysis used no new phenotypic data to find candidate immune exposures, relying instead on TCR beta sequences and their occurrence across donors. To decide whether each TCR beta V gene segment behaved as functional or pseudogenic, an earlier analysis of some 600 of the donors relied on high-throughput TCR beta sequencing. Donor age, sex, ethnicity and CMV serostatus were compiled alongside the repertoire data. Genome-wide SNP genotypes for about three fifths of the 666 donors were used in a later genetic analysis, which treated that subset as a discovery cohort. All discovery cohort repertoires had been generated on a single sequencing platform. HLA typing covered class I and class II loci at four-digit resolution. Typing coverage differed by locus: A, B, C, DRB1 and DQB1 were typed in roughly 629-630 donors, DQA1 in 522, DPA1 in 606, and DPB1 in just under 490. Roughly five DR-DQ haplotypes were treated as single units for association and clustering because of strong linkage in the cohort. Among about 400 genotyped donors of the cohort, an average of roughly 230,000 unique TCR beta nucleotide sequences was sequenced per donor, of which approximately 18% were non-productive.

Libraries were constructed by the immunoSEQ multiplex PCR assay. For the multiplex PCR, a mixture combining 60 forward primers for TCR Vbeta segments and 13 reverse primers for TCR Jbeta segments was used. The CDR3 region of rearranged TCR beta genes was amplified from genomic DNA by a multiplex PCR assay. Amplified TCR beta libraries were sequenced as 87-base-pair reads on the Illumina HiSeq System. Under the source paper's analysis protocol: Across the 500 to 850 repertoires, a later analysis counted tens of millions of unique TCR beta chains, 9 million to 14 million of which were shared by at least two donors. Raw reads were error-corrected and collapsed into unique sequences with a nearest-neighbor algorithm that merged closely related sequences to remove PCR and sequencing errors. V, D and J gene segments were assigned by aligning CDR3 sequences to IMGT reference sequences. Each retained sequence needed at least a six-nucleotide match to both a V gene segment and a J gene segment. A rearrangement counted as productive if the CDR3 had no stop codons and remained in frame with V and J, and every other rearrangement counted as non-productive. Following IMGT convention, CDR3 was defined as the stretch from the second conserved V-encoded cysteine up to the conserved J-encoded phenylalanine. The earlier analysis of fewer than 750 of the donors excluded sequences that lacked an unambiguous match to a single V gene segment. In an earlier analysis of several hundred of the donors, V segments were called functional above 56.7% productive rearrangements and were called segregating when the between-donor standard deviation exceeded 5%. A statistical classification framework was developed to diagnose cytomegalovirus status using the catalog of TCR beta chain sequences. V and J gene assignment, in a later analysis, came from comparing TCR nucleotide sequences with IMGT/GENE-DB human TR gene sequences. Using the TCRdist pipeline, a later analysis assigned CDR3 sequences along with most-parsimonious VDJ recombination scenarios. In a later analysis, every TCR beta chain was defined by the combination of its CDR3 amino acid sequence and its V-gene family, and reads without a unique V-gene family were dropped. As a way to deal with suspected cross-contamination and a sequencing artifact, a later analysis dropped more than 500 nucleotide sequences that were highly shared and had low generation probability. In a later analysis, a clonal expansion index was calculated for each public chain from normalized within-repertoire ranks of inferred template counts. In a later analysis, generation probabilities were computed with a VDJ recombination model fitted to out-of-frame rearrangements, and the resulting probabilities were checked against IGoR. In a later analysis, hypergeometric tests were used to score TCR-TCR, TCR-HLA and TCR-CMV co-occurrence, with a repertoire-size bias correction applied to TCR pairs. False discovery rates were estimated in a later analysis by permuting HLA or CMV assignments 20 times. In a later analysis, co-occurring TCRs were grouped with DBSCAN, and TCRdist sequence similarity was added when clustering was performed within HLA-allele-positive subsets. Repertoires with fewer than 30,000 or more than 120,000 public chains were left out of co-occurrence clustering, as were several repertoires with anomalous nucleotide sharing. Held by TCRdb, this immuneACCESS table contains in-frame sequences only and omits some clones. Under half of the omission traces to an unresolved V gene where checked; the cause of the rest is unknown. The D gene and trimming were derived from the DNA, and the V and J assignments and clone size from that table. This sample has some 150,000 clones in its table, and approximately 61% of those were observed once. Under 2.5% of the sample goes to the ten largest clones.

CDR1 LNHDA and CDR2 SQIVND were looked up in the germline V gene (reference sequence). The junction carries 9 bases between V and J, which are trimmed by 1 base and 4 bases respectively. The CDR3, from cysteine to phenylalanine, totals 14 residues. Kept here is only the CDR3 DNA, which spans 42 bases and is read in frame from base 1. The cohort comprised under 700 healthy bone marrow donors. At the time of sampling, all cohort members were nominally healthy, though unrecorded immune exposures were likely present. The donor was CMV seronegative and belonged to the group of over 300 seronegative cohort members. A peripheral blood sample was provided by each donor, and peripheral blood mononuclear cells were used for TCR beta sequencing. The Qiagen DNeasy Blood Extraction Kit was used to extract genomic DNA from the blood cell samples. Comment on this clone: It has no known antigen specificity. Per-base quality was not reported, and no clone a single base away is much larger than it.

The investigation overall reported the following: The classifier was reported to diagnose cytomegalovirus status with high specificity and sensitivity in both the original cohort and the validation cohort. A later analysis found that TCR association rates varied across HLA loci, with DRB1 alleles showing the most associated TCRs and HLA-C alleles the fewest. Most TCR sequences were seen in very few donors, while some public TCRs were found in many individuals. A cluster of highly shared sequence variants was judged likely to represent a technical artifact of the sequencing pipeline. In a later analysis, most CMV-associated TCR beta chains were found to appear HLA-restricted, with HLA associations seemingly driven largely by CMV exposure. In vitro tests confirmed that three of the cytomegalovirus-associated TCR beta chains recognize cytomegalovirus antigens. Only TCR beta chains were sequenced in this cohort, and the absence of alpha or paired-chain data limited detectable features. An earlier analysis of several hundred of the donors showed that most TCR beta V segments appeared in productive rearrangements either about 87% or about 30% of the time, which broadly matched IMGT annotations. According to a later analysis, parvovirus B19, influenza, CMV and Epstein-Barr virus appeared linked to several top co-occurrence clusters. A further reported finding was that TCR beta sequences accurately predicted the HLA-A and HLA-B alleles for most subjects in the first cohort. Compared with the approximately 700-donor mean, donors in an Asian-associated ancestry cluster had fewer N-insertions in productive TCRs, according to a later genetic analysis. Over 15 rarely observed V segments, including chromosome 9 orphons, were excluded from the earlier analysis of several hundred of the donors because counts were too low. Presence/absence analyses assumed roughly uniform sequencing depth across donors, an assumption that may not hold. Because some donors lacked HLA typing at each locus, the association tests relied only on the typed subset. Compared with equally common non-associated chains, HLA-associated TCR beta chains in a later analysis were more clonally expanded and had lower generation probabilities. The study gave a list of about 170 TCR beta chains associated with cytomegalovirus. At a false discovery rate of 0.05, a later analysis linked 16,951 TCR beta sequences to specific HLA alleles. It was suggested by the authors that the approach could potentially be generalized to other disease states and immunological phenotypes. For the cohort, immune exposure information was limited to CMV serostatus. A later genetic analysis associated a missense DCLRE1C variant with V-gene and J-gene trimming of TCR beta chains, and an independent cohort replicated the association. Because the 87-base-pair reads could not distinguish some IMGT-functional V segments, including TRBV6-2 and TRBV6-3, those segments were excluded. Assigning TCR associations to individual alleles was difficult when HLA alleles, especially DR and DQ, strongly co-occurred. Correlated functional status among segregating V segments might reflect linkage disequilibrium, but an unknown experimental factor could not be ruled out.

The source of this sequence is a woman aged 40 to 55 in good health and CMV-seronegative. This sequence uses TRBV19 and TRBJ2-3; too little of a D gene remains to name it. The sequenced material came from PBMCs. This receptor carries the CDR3 CASSIARKADTQYF. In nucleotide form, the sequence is TGTGCCAGTAGTATAGCTAGGAAGGCAGATACGCAGTATTTT.